The rows below give T cell receptor beta chains drawn from one sample of a study of blood T cell repertoires in COVID-19. Assay: immunoSEQ multiplex PCR; the TCRdb copy retains only in-frame clones and omits some. The top ten clones hold approximately 34% of a sample with roughly 92,000 clones, approximately 88% of them seen once. Sequencing input: peripheral blood. These receptors originate from an elderly woman with active or convalescent COVID-19. Each CDR3 is given with its conserved first and last residue. A D gene is named only where the DNA matches it firmly. Clone size is given for some rows only: seen once, a few or many times, or a class if the clone is expanded.

>-|TRBV7-9|TRBJ1-4|-
TGTGCCAGCAGCTTACGAGGGTATGAAAAACTGTTTTTT
CASSLRGYEKLFF
>-|TRBV3-1/TRBV3-2|TRBJ2-5|TRBD1
TGTGCCAGCAGCCAAGCAGGGGAAGGGGGCAAAAGGGAGACCCAGTACTTC
CASSQAGEGGKRETQYF
>once|TRBV27|TRBJ2-1|-
TGTGCCAGCAGTTTATCAAGGACTGAAAATGAGCAGTTCTTC
CASSLSRTENEQFF
>-|TRBV10-3|TRBJ2-1|TRBD2
TGTGCCATCAGTGGTCGCGGGAGGGACTCCTACAATGAGCAGTTCTTC
CAISGRGRDSYNEQFF
>-|TRBV2|TRBJ1-2|-
TGTGCCGGAGGACAGAATAACTATGGCTACACCTTC
CAGGQNNYGYTF
>-|TRBV3-1/TRBV3-2|TRBJ1-5|-
TGTGCCAGCAGCCAAACTACCTATAGCAATCAGCCCCAGCATTTT
CASSQTTYSNQPQHF
>few|TRBV9|TRBJ1-1|-
TGTGCCAGCAGCCCCAGACATGGGAACACTGAAGCTTTCTTT
CASSPRHGNTEAFF
>-|TRBV5-6|TRBJ1-3|-
TGTGCCAGCAGCTTCACAGGGTCTGGAAACACCATATATTTT
CASSFTGSGNTIYF
>once|TRBV11-2|TRBJ2-1|TRBD2
TGTGCCAGCAGCTTCGGGACTAGCGTGGCTGAGCAGTTCTTC
CASSFGTSVAEQFF
>-|TRBV5-1|TRBJ2-2|-
TGCGCCAGCAGCATGACTAGTTTGGGCACCGGGGAGCTGTTTTTT
CASSMTSLGTGELFF
>-|TRBV6-5|TRBJ1-2|TRBD1
TGTGCCAGCAGGGTGACAGGGGGCGAAGGCTACACCTTC
CASRVTGGEGYTF
>-|TRBV27|TRBJ2-7|TRBD2
TGTGCCACCTGCGCGCTAGCGGGGGGGAGCGCCTACGAGCAGTACTTC
CATCALAGGSAYEQYF
>once|TRBV5-8|TRBJ2-7|-
TGTGCCAGCAGCTTGCAATGGACAGCAGCTTACGAGCAGTACTTC
CASSLQWTAAYEQYF
>-|TRBV7-2|TRBJ1-4|TRBD1
TGTGCCAGCAGCGCCCGACAGGGGGGCCTTGAAAAACTGTTTTTT
CASSARQGGLEKLFF
>-|TRBV27|TRBJ2-3|TRBD2
TGTGCCAGCAGTTCTAAGACTAGCGGGAGTACAGATACGCAGTATTTT
CASSSKTSGSTDTQYF
>-|TRBV7-9|TRBJ2-1|-
TGTGCCAGCAGCTTAGCGAACGGAGCCTACAATGAGCAGTTCTTC
CASSLANGAYNEQFF
>-|TRBV5-6|TRBJ1-2|-
TGTGCCAGCAGCTTGGACAGTGGGGCCTATGGCTACACCTTC
CASSLDSGAYGYTF
>-|TRBV21-1|TRBJ2-1|-
TGTGCCAGCAGCACTTGGGCGGGGAGCTCCTACAATGAGCAGTTCTTC
CASSTWAGSSYNEQFF
>once|TRBV7-9|TRBJ2-3|TRBD1
TGTGCCAGCAGCTTAACAGGGGCAAGCACAGATACGCAGTATTTT
CASSLTGASTDTQYF
>-|TRBV28|TRBJ1-5|-
TGTGCCAGCAGTTTAACTGCTGGTGGCAATCAGCCCCAGCATTTT
CASSLTAGGNQPQHF
>-|TRBV28|TRBJ2-5|TRBD2
TGTGCCAGCAGTTTATTGGCGGGGGGACAAGAGACCCAGTACTTC
CASSLLAGGQETQYF
>-|TRBV6-2/TRBV6-3|TRBJ2-3|-
TGTGCCAGCAGTTCGACTGGAATAAGCACAGATACGCAGTATTTT
CASSSTGISTDTQYF
>-|TRBV5-4|TRBJ2-7|-
TGTGCCAGCAGCTTGCCGAATCGGGACTCGAGATACGAGCAGTACTTC
CASSLPNRDSRYEQYF
>few|TRBV5-1|TRBJ1-3|-
TGCGCCAGCAGCTTGGCAGGGGTGGGAAACACCATATATTTT
CASSLAGVGNTIYF
>few|TRBV18|TRBJ1-1|-
TGTGCCAGCTCACCATTTCACAGTCGGAACACTGAAGCTTTCTTT
CASSPFHSRNTEAFF
>-|TRBV6-5|TRBJ2-1|TRBD2
TGTGCCGGCGGGGGTGGTCCCTACAATGAGCAGTTCTTC
CAGGGGPYNEQFF
>-|TRBV10-3|TRBJ2-3|-
TGTGCCATCGAGTCCCCGGGAGATACGCAGTATTTT
CAIESPGDTQYF
>-|TRBV7-2|TRBJ2-5|-
TGTGCCAGCAGCTTATCTGGGGGCGAGACCCAGTACTTC
CASSLSGGETQYF
>-|TRBV19|TRBJ2-7|TRBD1
TGTGCCAGTAGCCTACAGGGGGCGGCCTACGAGCAGTACTTC
CASSLQGAAYEQYF
>-|TRBV5-6|TRBJ1-2|-
TGTGCCAGCAGCTTACAAATCACATCTAACTATGGCTACACCTTC
CASSLQITSNYGYTF
>-|TRBV28|TRBJ2-1|-
TGTGCCAGCAGTTTATGGCCGAAAACAGGGAAGTTTGAAAATGAGCAGTTCTTC
CASSLWPKTGKFENEQFF
>few|TRBV5-6|TRBJ1-2|-
TGTGCCAGCAGCTTGGATCAGGGGAACTACACCTTC
CASSLDQGNYTF
>-|TRBV6-1|TRBJ2-5|-
TGTGCCAGCAGTGGACAACCGGGACATAGTATGGAGACCCAGTACTTC
CASSGQPGHSMETQYF
>-|TRBV11-2|TRBJ2-1|TRBD2
TGTGCCAGCAGCTTAGATCGGGATAGCGGGCCCTACAATGAGCAGTTCTTC
CASSLDRDSGPYNEQFF
>-|TRBV7-2|TRBJ1-1|-
TGTGCCAGCAGCTTAGCGCGGACACTTGAAGCTTTCTTT
CASSLARTLEAFF
>-|TRBV15|TRBJ2-7|-
TGTGCCACCAGCAGAGAAGGGGGCGGGACCTACGAGCAGTACTTC
CATSREGGGTYEQYF
>-|TRBV7-9|TRBJ1-4|-
TGTGCCAGCAGCCCCGACAGGCCTAATGAAAAACTGTTTTTT
CASSPDRPNEKLFF
>-|TRBV4-1|TRBJ2-1|-
TGCGCCAGCAGCCAAGTGCAGGACTACAATGAGCAGTTCTTC
CASSQVQDYNEQFF
>-|TRBV10-3|TRBJ1-2|-
TGTGCCATCAGTGAGTCGAGGAGGGCTACTAACTATGGCTACACCTTC
CAISESRRATNYGYTF